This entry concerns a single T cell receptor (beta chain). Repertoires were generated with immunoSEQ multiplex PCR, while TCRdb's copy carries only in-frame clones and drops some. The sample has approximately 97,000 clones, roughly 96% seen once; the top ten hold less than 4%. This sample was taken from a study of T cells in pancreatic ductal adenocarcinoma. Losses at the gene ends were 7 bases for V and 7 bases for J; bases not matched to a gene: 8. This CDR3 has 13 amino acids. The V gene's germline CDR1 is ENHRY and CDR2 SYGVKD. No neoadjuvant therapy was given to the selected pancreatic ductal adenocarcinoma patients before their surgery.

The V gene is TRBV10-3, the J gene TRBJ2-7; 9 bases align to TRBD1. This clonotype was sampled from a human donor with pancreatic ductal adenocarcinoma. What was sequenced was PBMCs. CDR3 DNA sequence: TGTGCCATCACCCAGGACAGGGGCGGTGAGCAGTACTTC. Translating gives CAITQDRGGEQYF.